This TCR beta chain was recovered during a study of blood T cell repertoires in COVID-19. Overall study context: Acute and convalescent COVID-19 specimens originated in the United States, Italy and Spain. In each case, the material was cDNA or gDNA derived from T cells, B-cell-depleted T cells, or PBMCs.

V dropped 5 bases and J dropped 2 bases, with 15 bases sitting between them. Germline CDR1 is SGHVS and CDR2 is FQNEAQ. This CDR3 has 15 residues. Per the original data handling: Amplifying reference gene primers gave estimates of nucleated cell counts. Method: immunoSEQ multiplex PCR; TCRdb's copy keeps in-frame clones and lacks some. V, J and clone size are those of that table, while D and trimming were read from the DNA. The table has approximately 200,000 clones, roughly four fifths seen once. This clone was seen just once. V gene TRBV7-8 combines with J gene TRBJ2-5; D possibly corresponds to TRBD1 (6 bases). Sequenced sample: peripheral blood. This clonotype originated in a woman aged 25 to 39 with acute or convalescent COVID-19. For the CDR3, the DNA is TGTGCCAGCAGCGGCTCAGGGACATTTCAAGAGACCCAGTACTTC. Protein product: CASSGSGTFQETQYF.